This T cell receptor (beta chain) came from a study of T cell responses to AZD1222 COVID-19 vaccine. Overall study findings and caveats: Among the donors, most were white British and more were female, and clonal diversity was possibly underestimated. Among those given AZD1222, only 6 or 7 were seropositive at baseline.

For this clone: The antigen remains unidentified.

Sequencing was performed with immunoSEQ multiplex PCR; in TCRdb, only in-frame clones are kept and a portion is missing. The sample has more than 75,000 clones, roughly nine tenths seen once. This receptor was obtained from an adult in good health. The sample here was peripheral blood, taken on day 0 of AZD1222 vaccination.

The chain's CDR3 is CASSSSSGSLSYNEQFF. For the CDR3, the DNA is TGCGCCAGCAGCTCCAGCAGTGGCAGCCTCTCCTACAATGAGCAGTTCTTC. The V gene is TRBV5-1, the J gene TRBJ2-1; D is uncertain. V was shortened by 3 bases and J by 0 bases, with 16 bases between the two germline ends. The germline gives CDR1 SGHRS, CDR2 YFSETQ. CDR3 length: 17 residues.